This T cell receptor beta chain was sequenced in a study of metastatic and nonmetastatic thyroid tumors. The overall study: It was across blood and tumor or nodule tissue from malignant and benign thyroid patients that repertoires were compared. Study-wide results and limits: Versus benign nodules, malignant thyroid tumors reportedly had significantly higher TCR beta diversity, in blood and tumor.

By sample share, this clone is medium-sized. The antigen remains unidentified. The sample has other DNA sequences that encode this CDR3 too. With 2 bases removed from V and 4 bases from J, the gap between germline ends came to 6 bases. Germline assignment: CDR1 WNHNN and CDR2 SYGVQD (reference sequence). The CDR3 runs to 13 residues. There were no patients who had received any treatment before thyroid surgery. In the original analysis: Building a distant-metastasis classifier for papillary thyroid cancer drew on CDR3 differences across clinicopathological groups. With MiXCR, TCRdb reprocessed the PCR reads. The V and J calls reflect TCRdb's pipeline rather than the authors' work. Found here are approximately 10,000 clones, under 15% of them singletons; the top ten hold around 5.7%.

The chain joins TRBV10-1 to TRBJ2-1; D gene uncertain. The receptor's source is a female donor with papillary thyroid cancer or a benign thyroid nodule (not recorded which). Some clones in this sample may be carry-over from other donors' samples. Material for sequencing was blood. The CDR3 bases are TGCGCCAGCAGTGAGAGCCGGTACAATGAGCAGTTCTTC. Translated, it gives CASSESRYNEQFF.